This T cell receptor beta chain was sequenced for a study of T cells in Graves' hyperthyroidism and ophthalmopathy. Diagnosing involved the use of clinical symptoms, serum thyroxine and TRAb, thyroid ultrasound and orbital computed tomography. A roughly 10 ml volume of fresh peripheral blood provided the PBMCs. V was clipped by 3 bases and J by 4 bases; unmatched bases: 11. CDR1 is MNHNS, CDR2 SASEGT, per germline. This CDR3 comprises 16 residues. Amplification yielded TCR beta CDR3 regions, with RNA transcripts as the source. The HTBI primer set served for first-round RT-PCR of the TCR CDR3. MiXCR, applied by TCRdb to the multiplex PCR reads, yields one record per CDR3 protein. The sample holds hundreds of thousands of distinct CDR3 sequences, roughly 22% seen once. This clonotype was picked up a small number of times.

The chain uses TRBV6-1 and TRBJ2-5, with 7 bases matching TRBD2. This TCR derives from a man aged 25-45 years with Graves' ophthalmopathy. The sequencing input was blood. The CDR3 sequence is CASSDYGGSLPETQYF. In nucleotides, the CDR3 is TGTGCCAGCAGTGATTACGGGGGGAGTCTCCCAGAGACCCAGTACTTC.